A single T cell receptor beta chain is shown here with its context. Here immunoSEQ multiplex PCR was the method, and the copy in TCRdb shows in-frame clones only, minus some. This table has about 70,000 clones, roughly 94% appearing once. This record comes from a study of T cells after somatic rescue of genetic block. This CDR3 spans 13 amino acids. V shed 2 bases and J shed 2 bases, with 7 bases lying between them. CDR1 and CDR2 (germline): KGHSH, LQKENI. The sequencing input was peripheral blood mononuclear cells (PBMCs). This sequence joins TRBV18 and TRBJ2-7; no definite D call. This TCR came from a man aged 40-49 years. In nucleotides, the CDR3 is TGTGCCAGCTCACCAGGGCTTACCTACGAGCAGTACTTC. It codes for CASSPGLTYEQYF.